These 18 T cell receptor beta chains share one sample of origin, sequenced in a study of cytomegalovirus exposure and HLA in healthy donors. The PCR used 60 Vbeta and 13 Jbeta primers. Sequenced by immunoSEQ multiplex PCR; TCRdb stores in-frame clones only, minus some. In the table there are about 150,000 clones, around 80% of which are singletons. What was sequenced was PBMCs. All receptors derive from a male donor in good health and CMV-seronegative.

The rearrangement uses TRBV7-8 and TRBJ2-7; TRBD1 matches at 9 bases. The CDR3 contains 17 residues. The germline V gene has CDR1 SGHVS and CDR2 FQNEAQ. Unmatched junction bases numbered 14, after V lost 6 bases and J lost 2 bases. CDR3 protein: CASRPGTGNRRAYEQYF. The CDR3 nucleotides read TGTGCCAGCAGACCCGGGACAGGGAATCGGCGAGCCTACGAGCAGTACTTC.

This chain's CDR3 is CASSLAVAGELFF. CDR3 nucleotides: TGTGCCAGCAGCTTAGCGGTAGCCGGGGAGCTGTTTTTT. The rearrangement uses TRBV11-2 and TRBJ2-2; D unresolved. V was cut by 1 base and J by 6 bases, with 6 bases left in between. CDR3 size: 13 residues. From germline, CDR1 is SGHAT and CDR2 FQNNGV.

The chain carries TRBV15 and TRBJ2-7, with TRBD1 matching 10 bases. Germline values: CDR1 LNHNV, CDR2 YYDKDF (reference sequence). This CDR3 region has 14 residues. Germline trimming cut 5 bases from V and 5 bases from J; bases unmatched to any gene: 6. In DNA form, the CDR3 reads TGTGCCACCAGCCGGGACAGGGGAGGGAACGAGCAGTACTTC. This encodes CATSRDRGGNEQYF.

This chain joins TRBV14 and TRBJ2-1; the match to TRBD2 covers 9 bases. This CDR3 has 16 residues. J was trimmed by 3 bases and V by 3 bases; bases with no gene match: 6. Germline V gene lookup returns CDR1 SGHDN and CDR2 FVKESK. CDR3 sequence: CASSHLSGGFYNEQFF. Here the CDR3 DNA reads TGTGCCAGCAGCCATCTCAGCGGGGGGTTCTACAATGAGCAGTTCTTC.

The chain recombines TRBV7-9 with TRBJ2-7, with D unresolved. The germline CDR1 and CDR2 sequences are SEHNR and FQNEAQ (reference sequence). The CDR3 totals 19 residues. V was clipped by 5 bases and J by 1 base, with 27 bases between them. The CDR3, as DNA: TGTGCCAGCAGCCCTAGTCACCCGACTGAAGAAGTTCTTTCCTACGAGCAGTACTTC. Encoded protein: CASSPSHPTEEVLSYEQYF.

In nucleotides, the CDR3 is TGTGCCATCAGCAGGGGGGAAGGAGAGACCCAGTACTTC. As protein: CAISRGEGETQYF. The chain is built from TRBV10-3 and TRBJ2-5, with D tentatively TRBD1 (7 bases). V was trimmed by 6 bases and J by 4 bases, leaving 12 bases between them. CDR1 is ENHRY, CDR2 SYGVKD, per germline. The length of the CDR3 is 13 residues.

This rearrangement joins TRBV6-5 to TRBJ1-2; TRBD1 matches 8 bases. The CDR3 length is 13 residues. Looked up from germline, CDR1 is MNHEY and CDR2 is SVGAGI. V was pared by 6 bases and J by 8 bases, with 8 bases of the junction left unmatched. CDR3 in amino acids: CASSLDRAQGYTF. The CDR3 DNA is TGTGCCAGCAGCCTGGACAGGGCTCAAGGCTACACCTTC.

This clone came up once. V and J are TRBV5-1 and TRBJ2-7; 10 bases match TRBD2. CDR1 is SGHRS and CDR2 is YFSETQ in the germline V gene. The V gene end was trimmed by 1 base and the J gene end by 4 bases; junction bases not matched to a gene: 2. The CDR3 extends over 14 amino acids. The chain's CDR3 is CASSLIAGGYEQYF. The CDR3 DNA sequence: TGCGCCAGCAGCTTGATAGCGGGAGGATACGAGCAGTACTTC.

V and J are TRBV10-3 and TRBJ1-2; possibly TRBD1 for D (5 bases). The ends were cut back, 6 bases at V and 2 bases at J, with 13 bases in the middle. The CDR3 contains 14 residues. The germline CDR1 and CDR2 sequences are ENHRY and SYGVKD. CDR3 amino acids: CAIRTDTSNYGYTF. The CDR3 DNA reads TGTGCCATCAGAACGGACACCTCGAACTATGGCTACACCTTC.

The rearrangement links TRBV28 to TRBJ2-3; TRBD2 agrees at 11 bases. CDR1 MDHEN and CDR2 SYDVKM come from the germline V gene. This CDR3 spans 15 amino acids. V shed 10 bases and J 3 bases; nucleotides not matched to a gene: 9. CDR3 bases: TGTGCCATCACGCCGACTAGCGGGATGACAGATACGCAGTATTTT. It is translated as CAITPTSGMTDTQYF. Variable domain in full (rest from reference TRBV28 and TRBJ2-3): DVKVTQSSRYLVKRTGEKVFLECVQDMDHENMFWYRQDPGLGLRLIYFSYDVKMKEKGDIPEGYSVSREKKERFSLILESASTNQTSMYLCAITPTSGMTDTQYFGPGTRLTVL.

The CDR3 nucleotides read TGTGCCAGCAGCTTAATCGGCGCTAGCGGGCCCTTAGCCTACGAGCAGTACTTC. Amino acids: CASSLIGASGPLAYEQYF. The chain couples TRBV7-2 to TRBJ2-7; TRBD2 matches 8 bases. The CDR3 is made up of 18 amino acids. V trimming: 2 bases; J trimming: 2 bases; junction bases outside the gene matches: 14. Looked up from germline, CDR1 is SGHTA and CDR2 is FQGNSA.

This chain links TRBV9 with TRBJ2-7; TRBD1 aligns across 9 bases. Germline CDR1 is SGDLS and CDR2 is YYNGEE. Trimming removed 2 bases from V and 2 bases from J; junction bases left unmatched: 5. This CDR3 is 15 amino acids long. The CDR3 region has the DNA TGTGCCAGCAGCGTGGGGACAGGGCGGCCCTACGAGCAGTACTTC. As protein: CASSVGTGRPYEQYF.

This rearrangement joins TRBV13 to TRBJ2-3; a weak D match, TRBD2 (6 bases). The germline gives CDR1 PRHDT, CDR2 FYEKMQ (reference sequence). Trimming left V 5 bases short and J 2 bases short, with 14 bases between. This CDR3 is built from 15 residues. The CDR3 region is CASSASGTSTDTQYF. CDR3 in DNA: TGTGCCAGCAGCGCCTCCGGGACTTCCACAGATACGCAGTATTTT.

This clone turned up a few times. This chain connects TRBV5-4 to TRBJ2-7; 9 nucleotides align to TRBD2. Trimming cost V 4 bases and J 2 bases; bases outside gene matches: 7. The CDR3 totals 15 residues. CDR1 is SGHNT, CDR2 YYREEE, per germline (reference sequence). This CDR3 is CASSRGLALTYEQYF. CDR3 sequence (DNA): TGTGCCAGCAGCAGGGGACTAGCCCTAACCTACGAGCAGTACTTC. Together with reference TRBV5-4 and TRBJ2-7, the CDR3 gives the full variable domain: ETGVTQSPTHLIKTRGQQVTLRCSSQSGHNTVSWYQQALGQGPQFIFQYYREEENGRGNFPPRFSGLQFPNYSSELNVNALELDDSALYLCASSRGLALTYEQYFGPGTRLTVT.

The V call is TRBV25-1, the J call TRBJ2-5, with 12 positions matching TRBD1. The CDR3 contains 13 residues. Germline lookup yields CDR1 MGHDK and CDR2 SYGVNS. V trimming: 5 bases; J trimming: 8 bases; junction bases outside the gene matches: 3. The CDR3 sequence is CASSSGTGGTQYF. DNA of the CDR3: TGTGCCAGCAGTTCCGGGACAGGGGGCACCCAGTACTTC.

The rearrangement links TRBV11-3 to TRBJ2-5; TRBD2 aligns across 14 bases. V gave up 5 bases and J gave up 5 bases; unmatched junction bases: 7. There are 16 residues in the CDR3. CDR1 is SGHNT and CDR2 is YENEEA in the germline V gene. Here the CDR3 DNA reads TGTGCCAGCAGCCCTGGGACTAGCGGGAGTGGGGAGACCCAGTACTTC. Translated: CASSPGTSGSGETQYF.

The chain links TRBV7-2 to TRBJ2-7; 8 nucleotides agree with TRBD1. Germline trimming cut 5 bases from V and 2 bases from J; bases unmatched to any gene: 8. The germline V gene encodes CDR1 SGHTA and CDR2 FQGNSA. The CDR3 runs to 15 residues. Here the CDR3 reads CASSMDRAETYEQYF. CDR3 nucleotide sequence: TGTGCCAGCAGCATGGACAGGGCCGAAACCTACGAGCAGTACTTC. The full variable domain, its missing parts supplied by reference TRBV7-2 and TRBJ2-7, is GAGVSQSPSNKVTEKGKDVELRCDPISGHTALYWYRQSLGQGLEFLIYFQGNSAPDKSGLPSDRFSAERTGGSVSTLTIQRTQQEDSAVYLCASSMDRAETYEQYFGPGTRLTVT.

This rearrangement joins TRBV12-2 to TRBJ1-5; the table calls TRBD1, which could not be checked here. TRBV12-2 is an annotated pseudogene. The CDR3 runs to 15 residues. The CDR3 DNA reads TGTGCAAGTCGCTGGCAAGGGACAGACAATCAGCCCCAGCATTTT. Translation gives CASRWQGTDNQPQHF.